The 8 T cell receptor beta chains in this list originate from one sample, sequenced in a study of blood T cell repertoires in COVID-19. Libraries were prepared by immunoSEQ multiplex PCR; TCRdb keeps only in-frame clonotypes and omits some of them. Here the sample spans about 190,000 clones, roughly nine tenths being singletons. Sequencing was carried out using peripheral blood. These receptors all stem from a man aged 30 to 39 with acute or convalescent COVID-19.

The chain is built from TRBV9 and TRBJ2-3; 11 bases match TRBD2. Germline V gene data show CDR1 as SGDLS and CDR2 as YYNGEE. The CDR3 covers 21 residues. V was pared by 3 bases and J by 2 bases, with 20 bases of the junction left unmatched. CDR3 sequence (DNA): TGTGCCAGCAGCGGAATACGAGGGCTAGCGGGAGGACGACTTTTCACAGATACGCAGTATTTT. Protein: CASSGIRGLAGGRLFTDTQYF.

The J gene is TRBJ2-1, the V gene TRBV28; D uncertain. Germline V gene sequence: CDR1 MDHEN, CDR2 SYDVKM. The V gene lost 5 bases and the J gene lost 0 bases, with 8 bases spanning the gap. This CDR3 comprises 14 residues. The CDR3 DNA follows: TGTGCCAGCAGTGTACCCAGCTCCTACAATGAGCAGTTCTTC. The encoded protein is CASSVPSSYNEQFF.

The chain employs TRBV5-1 and TRBJ2-2; a weak D match, TRBD2 (5 bases). V dropped 1 base and J dropped 3 bases, with 13 bases sitting between them. The CDR3 has 16 amino acids. Germline CDR1 and CDR2: SGHRS and YFSETQ. The CDR3 is CASSLTLAGDTGELFF. CDR3 sequence (DNA): TGCGCCAGCAGCTTGACGTTGGCGGGCGACACCGGGGAGCTGTTTTTT.

The CDR3, as DNA: TGTGCCAGCAGCCGCGGGAGGGCGCAAGAGACCCAGTACTTC. The encoded protein is CASSRGRAQETQYF. The chain employs TRBV11-2 and TRBJ2-5, with 9 positions matching TRBD2. This CDR3 region has 14 residues. V gave up 5 bases and J gave up 2 bases; unmatched junction bases: 3. Germline loops: CDR1 SGHAT, CDR2 FQNNGV.

The chain joins TRBV9 to TRBJ2-7; maybe TRBD2 (5 bases). Germline lookup yields CDR1 SGDLS and CDR2 YYNGEE. This CDR3 region has 15 residues. Between the trimmed V and J ends, which lost 0 bases and 2 bases, there was a span of 12 bases. CDR3 region: CASSVEEGRTYEQYF. In nucleotides, the CDR3 is TGTGCCAGCAGCGTAGAAGAGGGCCGCACCTACGAGCAGTACTTC.

V gene TRBV29-1 combines with J gene TRBJ2-1; D is possibly TRBD2 (5 bases). The CDR3 spans 12 residues. From germline, CDR1 is SQVTM and CDR2 ANQGSEA. Between the trimmed V and J ends, which lost 4 bases and 7 bases, there was a span of 11 bases. The CDR3 nucleotides are TGCAGCGTTGGAACTAGGGTTAATGAGCAGTTCTTC. This sequence encodes CSVGTRVNEQFF.

The chain is built from TRBV6-5 and TRBJ2-7, with TRBD1 matching over 8 bases. With 2 bases clipped from V and 0 bases from J, the junction kept 3 bases outside the gene matches. There are 15 residues in the CDR3. Germline CDR1 and CDR2: MNHEY and SVGAGI. This CDR3 reads CASSYARGPSYEQYF. CDR3 in DNA: TGTGCCAGCAGTTACGCCAGGGGGCCCTCCTACGAGCAGTACTTC.

The genes are TRBV6-1 and TRBJ2-1; TRBD2 agrees at 7 bases. J lost 8 bases, V lost 2 bases, and 12 bases had no gene match. Per the germline V gene, CDR1 is MNHNS and CDR2 is SASEGT. This CDR3 spans 16 amino acids. Written as DNA, the CDR3 is TGTGCCAGCAGTGAAATGCATGGACTAGTGGTTGATGAGCAGTTCTTC. This encodes CASSEMHGLVVDEQFF.